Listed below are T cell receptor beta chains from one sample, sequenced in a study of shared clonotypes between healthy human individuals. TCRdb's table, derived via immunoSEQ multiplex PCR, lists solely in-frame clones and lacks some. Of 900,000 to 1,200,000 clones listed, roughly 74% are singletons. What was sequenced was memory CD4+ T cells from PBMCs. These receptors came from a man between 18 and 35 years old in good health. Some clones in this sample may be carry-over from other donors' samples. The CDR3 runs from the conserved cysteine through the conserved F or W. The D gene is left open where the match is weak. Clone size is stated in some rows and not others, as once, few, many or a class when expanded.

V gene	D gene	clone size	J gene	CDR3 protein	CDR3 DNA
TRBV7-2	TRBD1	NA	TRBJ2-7	CASSLVLGRGSSYEQYF	TGTGCCAGCAGCTTAGTTTTGGGCAGGGGGAGCTCCTACGAGCAGTACTTC
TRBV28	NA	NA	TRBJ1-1	CASSTTVVGTEAFF	TGTGCCAGCAGTACAACGGTAGTAGGCACTGAAGCTTTCTTT
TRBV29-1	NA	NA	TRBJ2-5	CSVGGLLGETQYF	TGCAGCGTTGGCGGACTGTTGGGGGAGACCCAGTACTTC
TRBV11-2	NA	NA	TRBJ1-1	CASSPPVYRDLMNTEAFF	TGTGCCAGCAGTCCCCCTGTTTACAGGGATCTGATGAACACTGAAGCTTTCTTT
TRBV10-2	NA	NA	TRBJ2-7	CASRSDGSSYEQYF	TGCGCCAGCAGATCGGACGGGAGCTCCTACGAGCAGTACTTC
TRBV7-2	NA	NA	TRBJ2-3	CASSLEGVSTDTQYF	TGTGCCAGCAGCTTAGAGGGGGTGAGCACAGATACGCAGTATTTT
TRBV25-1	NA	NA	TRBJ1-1	CASKRETEAFF	TGTGCCAGCAAAAGGGAGACTGAAGCTTTCTTT
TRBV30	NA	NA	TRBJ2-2	CAWSGTGNTGELFF	TGTGCCTGGAGCGGAACAGGGAACACCGGGGAGCTGTTTTTT
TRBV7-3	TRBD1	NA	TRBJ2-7	CASSLEDRGREQYF	TGTGCCAGCAGCTTAGAGGACAGGGGGCGCGAGCAGTACTTC
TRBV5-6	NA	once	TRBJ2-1	CASKGGPNSYNEQFF	TGTGCCAGCAAGGGGGGACCGAACTCCTACAATGAGCAGTTCTTC
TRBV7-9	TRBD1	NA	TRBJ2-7	CASSGLPTGGYYEQYF	TGTGCCAGCAGCGGACTACCGACAGGGGGGTACTACGAGCAGTACTTC
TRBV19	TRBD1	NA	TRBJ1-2	CASTAGTGVNYGYTF	TGTGCCAGTACCGCCGGGACAGGGGTGAACTATGGCTACACCTTC
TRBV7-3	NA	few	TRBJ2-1	CASRPTDYNEQFF	TGTGCCAGCAGACCCACGGACTACAATGAGCAGTTCTTC
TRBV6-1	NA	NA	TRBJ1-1	CASSEDRPEAFF	TGTGCCAGCAGTGAGGACAGACCTGAAGCTTTCTTT
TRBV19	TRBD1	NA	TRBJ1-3	CASSPQGARRNTIYF	TGTGCCAGTAGTCCCCAGGGGGCGCGGAGAAACACCATATATTTT
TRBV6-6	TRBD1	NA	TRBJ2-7	CASSTGQGNEQYF	TGTGCCAGCAGCACAGGACAGGGAAACGAGCAGTACTTC
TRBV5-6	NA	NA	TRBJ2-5	CASSATGTRGETQYF	TGTGCCAGCAGCGCTACCGGGACGAGGGGGGAGACCCAGTACTTC
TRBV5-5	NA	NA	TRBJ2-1	CASSLSRSAAYNEQFF	TGTGCCAGCAGCTTGAGTCGTAGCGCCGCCTACAATGAGCAGTTCTTC
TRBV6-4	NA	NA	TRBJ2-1	CASSDSRGPYNEQFF	TGTGCCAGCAGTGACTCAAGGGGACCCTACAATGAGCAGTTCTTC
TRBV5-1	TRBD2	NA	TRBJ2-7	CASSPGTSGIVYEQYF	TGCGCCAGCAGCCCAGGGACTAGCGGGATCGTCTACGAGCAGTACTTC
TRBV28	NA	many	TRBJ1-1	CASRKGVLRDTEAFF	TGTGCCAGCAGAAAAGGGGTTTTAAGGGACACTGAAGCTTTCTTT
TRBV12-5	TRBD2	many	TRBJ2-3	CASGPGTSGTLGEQYF	TGTGCTAGTGGTCCGGGGACTAGCGGGACTTTGGGTGAGCAGTATTTT
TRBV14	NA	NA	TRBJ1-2	CASSPSNYGYTF	TGTGCCAGCAGCCCAAGTAACTATGGCTACACCTTC
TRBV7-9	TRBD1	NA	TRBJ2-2	CASSTGQWSGELFF	TGTGCCAGCAGCACGGGACAGTGGAGCGGGGAGCTGTTTTTT
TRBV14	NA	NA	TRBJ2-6	CASSQGVSGANVLTF	TGTGCCAGCAGCCAGGGGGTATCTGGGGCCAACGTCCTGACTTTC
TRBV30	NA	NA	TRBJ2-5	CAWSRGRLAGGTQYF	TGTGCCTGGAGTAGGGGCCGGCTGGCCGGGGGGACCCAGTACTTC
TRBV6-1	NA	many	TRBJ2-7	CASSESSYEQYF	TGTGCCAGCAGTGAAAGCTCCTACGAGCAGTACTTC
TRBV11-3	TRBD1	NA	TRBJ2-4	CASSQGARSSQYF	TGTGCCAGCAGCCAGGGGGCGCGGTCCTCCCAGTACTTC
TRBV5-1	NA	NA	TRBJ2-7	CASSPSPTANYEQYF	TGCGCCAGCAGCCCAAGCCCCACCGCCAACTACGAGCAGTACTTC
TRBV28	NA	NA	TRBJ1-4	CASLNEDNEKLFF	TGTGCCAGCCTCAACGAGGACAATGAAAAACTGTTTTTT
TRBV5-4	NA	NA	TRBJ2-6	CASRFQGANVLTF	TGTGCCAGCAGGTTTCAAGGGGCCAACGTCCTGACTTTC
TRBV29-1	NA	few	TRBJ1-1	CSVRNTEAFF	TGCAGCGTTAGGAACACTGAAGCTTTCTTT
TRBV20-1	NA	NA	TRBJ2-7	CSAKEYEQYF	TGCAGTGCGAAAGAATACGAGCAGTACTTC
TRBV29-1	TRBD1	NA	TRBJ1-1	CSVGDRVGSGAFF	TGCAGCGTGGGGGACAGGGTCGGTTCCGGGGCTTTCTTT
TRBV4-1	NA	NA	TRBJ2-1	CASSLGGSVYNEQFF	TGCGCCAGCAGCCTCGGAGGGAGTGTCTACAATGAGCAGTTCTTC